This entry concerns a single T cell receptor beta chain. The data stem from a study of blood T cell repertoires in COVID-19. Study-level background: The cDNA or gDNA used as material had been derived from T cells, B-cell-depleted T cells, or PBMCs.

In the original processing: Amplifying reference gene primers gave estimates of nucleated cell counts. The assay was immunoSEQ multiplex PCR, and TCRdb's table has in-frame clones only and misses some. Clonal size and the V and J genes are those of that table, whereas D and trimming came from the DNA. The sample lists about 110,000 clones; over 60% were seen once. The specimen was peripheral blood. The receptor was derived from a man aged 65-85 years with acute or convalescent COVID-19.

The CDR3 sequence: CASSEGFGGDTEAFF. The CDR3 coding sequence is TGTGCCAGCAGTGAGGGTTTTGGCGGGGACACTGAAGCTTTCTTT. The chain joins TRBV25-1 to TRBJ1-1; D gene unclear. The CDR3 extends over 15 amino acids. Trimming cost V 3 bases and J 3 bases, with 14 bases left between them. CDR1 and CDR2 (germline): MGHDK, SYGVNS.